This T cell receptor (beta chain) was sequenced in a study of T cells in localized non-small cell lung cancer. Notes on the study in general: Measurement of T cell clonality placed uninvolved adjacent lung highest, above the level in tumor. Turning up in adjacent lung were a median about 61 of the top 100 tumor clones.

Clones were sequenced by immunoSEQ multiplex PCR, and TCRdb holds only the in-frame ones, with some missing. Among about 5,000 clones, around 30% were seen once, and the ten largest hold about 4.5%. Germline CDR1 MGHRA, CDR2 YSYEKL. The V end was cut by 1 base, the J end by 8 bases, with 8 bases between. The CDR3 consists of 12 residues. As regards this clone: The antigen remains unidentified.

The J gene is TRBJ1-2, the V gene TRBV4-1; D unresolved. The source was lung tumor tissue, collected before any cancer treatment. The source of this sequence is a man aged 40-75 years with stage III squamous cell lung carcinoma. The CDR3 nucleotides read TGCGCCAGCAGCCAAGGGACGGTAGGCTACACCTTC. Translating gives CASSQGTVGYTF.